The clone carrying this T cell receptor (beta chain) has just a few counts. What it binds is unknown. This specimen belongs to a study of beta chain features in type 1 diabetes. General study findings and limits: Moderate but significant shortening of TCRB CDR3s was recorded in all four CD4+ subsets from Type 1 diabetes patients.

The authors reverse transcribed all of the isolated RNA, so sequencing captured expressed TCRB transcripts. Produced via immunoSEQ multiplex PCR; TCRdb's table is partial and in-frame only. In the table there are 970,000 or so clones, roughly 15% of which are singletons. The CDR3 spans 12 residues. CDR1 SQVTM and CDR2 ANQGSEA come from the germline V gene. V lost 7 bases and J 4 bases, leaving 13 bases between the germline ends. Sorted CD4+ subsets: naive, central memory, regulatory, stem cell-like memory (CD45RO/CCR7/CD25/CD127/CD95/CD27 panel). What was sequenced was naive CD4+ T cells from blood. The chain carries TRBV29-1 and TRBJ2-5; D is possibly TRBD2 (6 bases). The TCR was taken from a woman in her late teens or twenties in good health. CDR3 sequence reads: CSAGGVRETQYF. For the CDR3, the DNA is TGCAGCGCCGGAGGGGTCCGAGAGACCCAGTACTTC.